The clone carrying this T cell receptor (beta chain) was observed a single time. The entry originates in a study of blood T cell repertoires in COVID-19. The germline V and J ends were trimmed by 1 base and 2 bases, with 9 bases remaining between them. There are 15 residues in the CDR3. Germline V CDR1 and CDR2: SGHRS, YFSETQ. Per the original methods: The authors estimated nucleated cell counts from reference gene primer amplification. Profiled with immunoSEQ multiplex PCR; TCRdb holds only in-frame clones, not every one. The D gene and trimming were derived from the DNA, and the V and J assignments and clone size from that table. This repertoire shows about 62,000 clones, about nine tenths found once; its top ten account for approximately 1.2%.

The chain uses TRBV5-1 and TRBJ2-2; no firm D call. The receptor was derived from a woman older than 75 with acute or convalescent COVID-19. Sequencing was carried out using peripheral blood. DNA of the CDR3: TGCGCCAGCAGCTTGTCGGGTTCCAACACCGGGGAGCTGTTTTTT. Its protein product is CASSLSGSNTGELFF.